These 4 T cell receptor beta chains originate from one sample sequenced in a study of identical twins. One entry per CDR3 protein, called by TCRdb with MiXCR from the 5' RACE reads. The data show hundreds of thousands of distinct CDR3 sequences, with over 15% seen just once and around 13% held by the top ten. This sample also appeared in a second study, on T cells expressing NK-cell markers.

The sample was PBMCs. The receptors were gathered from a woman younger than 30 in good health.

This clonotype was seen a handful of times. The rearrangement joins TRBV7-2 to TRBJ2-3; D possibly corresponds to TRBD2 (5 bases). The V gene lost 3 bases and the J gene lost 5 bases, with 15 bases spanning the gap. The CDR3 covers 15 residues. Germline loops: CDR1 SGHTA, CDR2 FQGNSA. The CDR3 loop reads CASSLFQAGGDTQYF. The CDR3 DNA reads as TGTGCCAGCAGCTTGTTTCAGGCCGGAGGAGATACGCAGTATTTT.

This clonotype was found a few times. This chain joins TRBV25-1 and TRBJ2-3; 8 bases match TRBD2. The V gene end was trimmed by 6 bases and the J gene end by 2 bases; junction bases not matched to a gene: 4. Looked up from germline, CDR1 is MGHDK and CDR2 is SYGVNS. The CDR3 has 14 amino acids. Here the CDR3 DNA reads TGTGCCAGCAGCCCAGCGGGAGTCACAGATACGCAGTATTTT. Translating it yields CASSPAGVTDTQYF.

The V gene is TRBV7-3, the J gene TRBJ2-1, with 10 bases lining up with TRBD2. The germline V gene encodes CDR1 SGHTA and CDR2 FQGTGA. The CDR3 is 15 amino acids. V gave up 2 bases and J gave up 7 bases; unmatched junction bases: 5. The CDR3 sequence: CASSLGAGGLNEQFF. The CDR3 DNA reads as TGTGCCAGCAGCTTAGGAGCGGGGGGGTTGAATGAGCAGTTCTTC.

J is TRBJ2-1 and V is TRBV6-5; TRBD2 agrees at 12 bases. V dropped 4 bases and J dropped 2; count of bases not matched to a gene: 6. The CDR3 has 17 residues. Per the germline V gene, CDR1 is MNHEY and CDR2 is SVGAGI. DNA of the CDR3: TGTGCCAGCAGTTCCCCTCGACTAGCGGGGGCCTACAATGAGCAGTTCTTC. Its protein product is CASSSPRLAGAYNEQFF.